The TCR beta chain described here comes from a study of long-term antiretroviral therapy in people with HIV. An immunoSEQ assay, version v3.0, was performed at survey level. Libraries were prepared by immunoSEQ multiplex PCR; TCRdb keeps only in-frame clonotypes and omits some of them. The data hold around 27,000 clones, with over 70% observed a single time. The CDR3 runs to 15 residues. Germline CDR1 SGHAT, CDR2 FQNNGV. Between the trimmed V and J ends, which lost 5 bases and 6 bases, there was a span of 17 bases. The source is a young woman with HIV. Material: unsorted PBMCs, obtained 1.1 years before starting antiretroviral therapy. V gene TRBV11-2 combines with J gene TRBJ2-1; no clear D gene. This CDR3 is CASSPLRKPANEQFF. The DNA of the CDR3 is TGTGCCAGCAGCCCACTCCGTAAACCGGCCAATGAGCAGTTCTTC. Filled out from reference TRBV11-2 and TRBJ2-1, the complete variable domain reads EAGVAQSPRYKIIEKRQSVAFWCNPISGHATLYWYQQILGQGPKLLIQFQNNGVVDDSQLPKDRFSAERLKGVDSTLKIQPAKLEDSAVYLCASSPLRKPANEQFFGPGTRLTVL.